These 14 T cell receptor beta chains were sequenced from one sample in a study of CD8 T cells in Susac syndrome. Reverse transcription used about 0.45 to 1 ug RNA and random hexamers. MiXCR, run by TCRdb on the immunoSEQ multiplex PCR reads, gives a single entry per CDR3 protein. The repertoire holds 150,000 to 190,000 distinct CDR3 sequences, with 85% to 95% as singletons. Material: CD4+ T cells from PBMCs. These receptors all stem from a human donor with Susac syndrome.

J is TRBJ1-1 and V is TRBV20-1, with D unclear. Germline CDR1 is DFQATT and CDR2 is SNEGSKA (reference sequence). The CDR3 sequence is 14 residues long. Between the trimmed V and J ends, which lost 2 bases and 0 bases, there was a span of 10 bases. The CDR3 loop is CSARSWVMNTEAFF. CDR3 nucleotides: TGCAGTGCTAGATCTTGGGTTATGAACACTGAAGCTTTCTTT.

In its sample, this clonotype was seen once. This sequence joins TRBV3-1 and TRBJ2-5; perhaps TRBD2 as D (6 bases). Germline V gene sequence: CDR1 LGHDT, CDR2 YNNKEL (reference sequence). This CDR3 is 15 amino acids long. V gave up 4 bases and J gave up 4 bases, with 16 bases separating them. The CDR3 nucleotides read TGTGCCAGCAGCCTCGGACTCCCAGCGGGAGAGACCCAGTACTTC. It codes for CASSLGLPAGETQYF.

The rearrangement uses TRBV4-1 and TRBJ2-7; 12 bases line up with TRBD2. This CDR3 has 16 amino acids. The V gene's germline CDR1 is MGHRA and CDR2 YSYEKL. Trimming cost V 3 bases and J 4 bases; bases outside gene matches: 7. Here the CDR3 reads CASSQYGLAGKYEQYF. The CDR3 DNA reads as TGCGCCAGCAGCCAGTACGGACTAGCGGGGAAGTACGAGCAGTACTTC.

V usage is TRBV3-1 and J usage is TRBJ2-7, with TRBD1 as a possible D gene (6 bases). The CDR3 consists of 14 residues. Germline V gene lookup returns CDR1 LGHDT and CDR2 YNNKEL (reference sequence). V lost 5 bases and J 2 bases, leaving 13 bases between the germline ends. CDR3 nucleotide sequence: TGTGCCAGCAGCTTCCGGGACACGACCTACGAGCAGTACTTC. The encoded protein is CASSFRDTTYEQYF.

This rearrangement joins TRBV14 to TRBJ1-2; weak D call: TRBD1 (6 bases). V dropped 5 bases and J dropped 4 bases, with 20 bases sitting between them. This CDR3 spans 16 amino acids. Germline V gene data show CDR1 as SGHDN and CDR2 as FVKESK. The CDR3 DNA follows: TGTGCCAGCAGCGGATACCCAGGGGAGGACGGCTATGGCTACACCTTC. Translation gives CASSGYPGEDGYGYTF.

The gene calls are TRBV7-9 and TRBJ1-6; the match to TRBD1 covers 7 bases. CDR3 length equals 15 residues. V shed 4 bases, J shed 7 bases, and the junction held 7 bases outside the gene matches. The V gene's germline CDR1 is SEHNR and CDR2 FQNEAQ (reference sequence). This CDR3 reads CASSSLGQANSPLHF. The CDR3, as DNA: TGTGCCAGCAGCTCACTAGGACAGGCCAATTCACCCCTCCACTTT. Supplemented by reference TRBV7-9 and TRBJ1-6, the full variable domain reads DTGVSQNPRHKITKRGQNVTFRCDPISEHNRLYWYRQTLGQGPEFLTYFQNEAQLEKSRLLSDRFSAERPKGSFSTLEIQRTEQGDSAMYLCASSSLGQANSPLHFGNGTRLTVT.

The V and J genes are TRBV20-1 and TRBJ2-5, with TRBD2 matching 10 bases. CDR1 is DFQATT and CDR2 is SNEGSKA in the germline V gene (reference sequence). The CDR3 has 15 residues. The J segment lost 2 bases and the V segment lost 6 bases, leaving 9 bases of the junction unmatched. Here the CDR3 reads CSALGAGGNQETQYF. The CDR3 DNA sequence: TGCAGTGCCCTCGGAGCGGGGGGGAATCAAGAGACCCAGTACTTC.

This clonotype was counted once. The rearrangement uses TRBV4-2 and TRBJ1-6; D might be TRBD1 (5 bases). Trimming removed 1 base at V and 9 bases at J, with 13 bases between. Germline values: CDR1 LGHNA, CDR2 YNFKEQ. There are 15 residues in the CDR3. The CDR3 loop is CASSQGGRGISPLHF. Here the CDR3 DNA reads TGTGCCAGCAGCCAAGGGGGGAGGGGAATTTCACCCCTCCACTTT.

This clonotype occurred once. The genes are TRBV6-5 and TRBJ1-2; D gene unclear. The V gene's germline CDR1 is MNHEY and CDR2 SVGAGI. The CDR3 has 15 amino acids. V lost 8 bases to trimming and J lost 6 bases, with 22 bases between them. CDR3 sequence (DNA): TGTGCCAGCTCATTTACCCCGCCAGGCGCTAATGGCTACACCTTC. It is translated as CASSFTPPGANGYTF.

J is TRBJ2-1 and V is TRBV20-1; D gene unclear. The CDR3 covers 10 residues. V dropped 5 bases and J dropped 7 bases, with 6 bases sitting between them. Per germline, CDR1 DFQATT and CDR2 SNEGSKA (reference sequence). The CDR3 region is CSAGTNEQFF. For the CDR3, the DNA is TGCAGTGCTGGCACAAATGAGCAGTTCTTC.

The V and J genes are TRBV20-1 and TRBJ1-3, with D perhaps TRBD1 (5 bases). Germline V lookup: CDR1 DFQATT, CDR2 SNEGSKA (reference sequence). V lost 3 bases to trimming and J lost 0 bases, with 18 bases between them. The CDR3 runs 17 residues. CDR3 residues: CSARTPGTASSGNTIYF. Here the CDR3 DNA reads TGCAGTGCTAGGACACCCGGGACCGCTAGCTCTGGAAACACCATATATTTT.

The chain couples TRBV11-2 to TRBJ1-1, with 8 bases identical to TRBD1. The CDR3 runs to 15 residues. The junction had 5 bases not matched to a gene; V was cut back by 5 bases and J by 0 bases. Germline V gene lookup returns CDR1 SGHAT and CDR2 FQNNGV. The CDR3 reads CASSGRDRLNTEAFF. The CDR3 DNA follows: TGTGCCAGCAGCGGGAGGGACAGGTTGAACACTGAAGCTTTCTTT.

This sequence joins TRBV27 and TRBJ2-3; D might be TRBD2 (7 bases). V dropped 8 bases and J dropped 3 bases, with 24 bases sitting between them. This CDR3 comprises 17 residues. CDR1 is MNHEY, CDR2 SMNVEV, per germline (reference sequence). In DNA form, the CDR3 reads TGTGCCAGCGGGGGGCCGGGGGGCCCCCGCGGAACAGATACGCAGTATTTT. This gives the protein CASGGPGGPRGTDTQYF.

This chain uses TRBV4-2 with TRBJ1-5, with a weak D call TRBD1 (5 bases). The germline V and J ends were trimmed by 5 bases and 6 bases, with 20 bases remaining between them. Germline V lookup: CDR1 LGHNA, CDR2 YNFKEQ. The CDR3 sequence is 16 residues long. The CDR3 spells CASSSESGQRGQPQHF. The CDR3 nucleotides are TGTGCCAGCAGCTCTGAGTCGGGCCAAAGGGGTCAGCCCCAGCATTTT.